A selection of T cell receptor beta chains follows, all from one sample in a study of T cell responses to AZD1222 COVID-19 vaccine. Data came from immunoSEQ multiplex PCR; TCRdb stores just in-frame clones and leaves some out. The data hold approximately 42,000 clones, with about 87% observed a single time. The source material was peripheral blood, sampled 28 days after the second AZD1222 dose. Receptors originate from an adult who received the AZD1222 COVID-19 vaccine. The CDR3 runs from the conserved cysteine through the conserved F or W. Each record gives: V gene, D gene, J gene, clone size, CDR3 DNA, CDR3 protein. The D gene is left open where the match is weak. Part of the rows lack a size; the others show once, few, many or a class for expanded clones.

TRBV19	-	TRBJ2-1	-	TGTGCCAGTAGTATTTGGGGGTCTAGGGGCAATGAGCAGTTCTTC	CASSIWGSRGNEQFF
TRBV11-3	-	TRBJ1-1	few	TGTGCCAGCAGCCGCGAACAGGACACTGAAGCTTTCTTT	CASSREQDTEAFF
TRBV2	-	TRBJ2-3	-	TGTGCCAGCAGTCCCGGGACTCAACCCACAGATACGCAGTATTTT	CASSPGTQPTDTQYF
TRBV19	-	TRBJ2-2	once	TGTGCCAGTAGCCTTGGACAGAACACCGGGGAGCTGTTTTTT	CASSLGQNTGELFF
TRBV19	-	TRBJ2-7	-	TGTGCCACCAGGCCTGAAGTTTCCTACGAGCAGTACTTC	CATRPEVSYEQYF
TRBV27	-	TRBJ1-2	-	TGTGCCAGCGCCTCGGGGTCTATTAGCTATGGCTACACCTTC	CASASGSISYGYTF
TRBV3-1/TRBV3-2	TRBD1	TRBJ2-7	-	TGTGCCAGCAGCCAAGAATGGGACAGGGACTACGAGCAGTACTTC	CASSQEWDRDYEQYF
TRBV19	-	TRBJ1-5	-	TGTGCCAGTAGTCCAGGGTTGGGTCAGCCCCAGCATTTT	CASSPGLGQPQHF
TRBV19	TRBD2	TRBJ2-7	-	TGTGCCAGTAGCTCTGTAGCGGGAGGGACCCTCGAGCAGTACTTC	CASSSVAGGTLEQYF
TRBV7-9	TRBD2	TRBJ2-5	-	TGTGCCAGCAGCTTAGGCGCCGACGCACTAGCGGGGGGGGAGACCCAGTACTTC	CASSLGADALAGGETQYF
TRBV7-2	TRBD1	TRBJ2-1	-	TGTGCCAGCAGGAGGGACAGAAGCTCCTACAATGAGCAGTTCTTC	CASRRDRSSYNEQFF
TRBV5-1	TRBD1	TRBJ2-2	-	TGCGCCAGCACCCTGCAGGGGGCGAACACCGGGGAGCTGTTTTTT	CASTLQGANTGELFF
TRBV19	-	TRBJ2-7	few	TGTGCCAGTAGTATAGATCTTGGCTACGAGCAGTACTTC	CASSIDLGYEQYF
TRBV19	TRBD2	TRBJ2-7	-	TGTGCCACCTCAAAGGGAGGGTTTGGCGAGCAGTACTTC	CATSKGGFGEQYF
TRBV19	-	TRBJ2-7	-	TGTGCCAGTAGCTCGCTCCAAGGCGGGCCGCAGTACTTC	CASSSLQGGPQYF
TRBV7-9	-	TRBJ2-3	-	TGTGCCAGCAGCTTAGACGCGGGGAGCGGAGATACGCAGTATTTT	CASSLDAGSGDTQYF
TRBV21-1	-	TRBJ2-3	-	TGTGCCAGCAGCACAGCGGGGACTAGCGGTGACACAGATACGCAGTATTTT	CASSTAGTSGDTDTQYF
TRBV6-5	-	TRBJ1-3	-	TGTGCCAGCAGTTACTCGGGGGCAGGTGGAAACACCATATATTTT	CASSYSGAGGNTIYF
TRBV7-9	-	TRBJ1-5	-	TGTGCCAGCAGCGGCGTAGGGGGGTCGGGTCAGCCCCAGCATTTT	CASSGVGGSGQPQHF
TRBV18	-	TRBJ1-6	-	TGTGCCAGCTCACCAGGGAAAAATTCACCCCTCCACTTT	CASSPGKNSPLHF
TRBV27	-	TRBJ2-3	-	TGTGCCAGCAGTCGGGCGGACGCAGGGGCTTATACGCAGTATTTT	CASSRADAGAYTQYF
TRBV28	-	TRBJ1-6	once	TGTGCCAGCAGTTTATTCATTAGGGGAGGCTCCTTAAGGTCACCCCTCCACTTT	CASSLFIRGGSLRSPLHF
TRBV12-3/TRBV12-4	-	TRBJ1-1	-	TGTGCCAGCAGTCCTACAGGGACCACTGAAGCTTTCTTT	CASSPTGTTEAFF
TRBV5-3	TRBD1	TRBJ2-7	-	TGTGCCAGAGCCCCCCCGGGACAGGGGAGATACGAGCAGTACTTC	CARAPPGQGRYEQYF
TRBV10-3	-	TRBJ2-7	-	TGTGCCACCGATGGTACAGGGTGGAACGAGCAGTACTTC	CATDGTGWNEQYF
TRBV7-8	-	TRBJ1-5	-	TGTGCCAGCAGCAAGCAAGAGGATCAGCCCCAGCATTTT	CASSKQEDQPQHF
TRBV12-5	TRBD2	TRBJ2-1	-	TGTGCTAGTGGTTTGCCCCTGGGGACTAGGGGAGTCAATGAGCAGTTCTTC	CASGLPLGTRGVNEQFF
TRBV21-1	-	TRBJ1-1	-	TGTGCCAGCAGCCGGGAGGGGACAGCGAACACTGAAGCTTTCTTT	CASSREGTANTEAFF
TRBV25-1	-	TRBJ1-2	-	TGTGCCAGCAGATTGGATGATAACTATGGCTACACCTTC	CASRLDDNYGYTF
TRBV7-6	-	TRBJ1-1	once	TGTGCCAGCAGCTTAGAGGGCACACTGAACACTGAAGCTTTCTTT	CASSLEGTLNTEAFF
TRBV29-1	-	TRBJ1-1	once	TGCAGCGTTGAAGGCACAGCGAACACTGAAGCTTTCTTT	CSVEGTANTEAFF
TRBV15	-	TRBJ1-5	once	TGTGCCACCAGCCCCGACGGAGCAGGCAATCAGCCCCAGCATTTT	CATSPDGAGNQPQHF